This T cell receptor beta chain was captured in a study of blood T cell repertoires in COVID-19. Study-wide background: Samples of COVID-19 (acute and convalescent) were obtained from the United States, Italy and Spain. T cells, B-cell-depleted T cells, or PBMCs provided the cDNA or gDNA that served as material.

This clone was counted a few times. In the original workflow: Cell counts per sample came from amplifying reference gene primers. Measured with immunoSEQ multiplex PCR; TCRdb has only the in-frame clones, and not every one. D and trimming were read from the DNA, whereas the V and J calls and clone size are those reported in that table. The sample holds tens of thousands of clones, 88% seen once. V lost 7 bases and J 7 bases, leaving 8 bases between the germline ends. Germline loops: CDR1 MNHEY, CDR2 SMNVEV (reference sequence). This CDR3 spans 12 amino acids. Source material: peripheral blood. The rearrangement uses TRBV27 and TRBJ1-6; D is unresolved. The sequence derives from a human donor with active COVID-19. The donor label of this sample is uncertain. CDR3 residues: CASKLLNSPLHF. The CDR3 region has the DNA TGTGCCAGCAAACTGCTGAATTCACCCCTCCACTTT.